Listed below are T cell receptor beta chains from one sample, sequenced in a study of cytomegalovirus exposure and HLA in healthy donors. Assay: immunoSEQ multiplex PCR; the TCRdb copy retains only in-frame clones and omits some. The sample holds around 40,000 clones; 55% to 75% are singletons and the top ten take more than 15%. The sequenced sample was PBMCs. The receptors here all came from a man between 45 and 60 years old in good health and CMV-seropositive. The CDR3 runs from the conserved cysteine through the conserved F or W. Each record gives: D gene, V gene, J gene, clone size, CDR3 protein, CDR3 DNA. D genes are given only for firm matches. Some rows have no size entry. The others give once, few or many, or a class for an expanded clone.

d_call: TRBD1
v_call: TRBV7-9
j_call: TRBJ2-2
clone_size: .
cdr3_aa: CASRLDRGLTGELFF
cdr3_nt: TGTGCCAGCAGACTGGACAGGGGGCTCACCGGGGAGCTGTTTTTT

d_call: .
v_call: TRBV28
j_call: TRBJ1-2
clone_size: once
cdr3_aa: CASSLYRGANYGYTF
cdr3_nt: TGTGCCAGCAGTTTATACCGGGGGGCAAACTATGGCTACACCTTC

d_call: .
v_call: TRBV6-4
j_call: TRBJ2-6
clone_size: .
cdr3_aa: CASGFGDTGSGANVLTF
cdr3_nt: TGTGCCAGCGGGTTTGGGGACACTGGCTCTGGGGCCAACGTCCTGACTTTC

d_call: TRBD1
v_call: TRBV6-1
j_call: TRBJ1-2
clone_size: .
cdr3_aa: CASDRGYYGYTF
cdr3_nt: TGTGCCAGCGACAGGGGATACTATGGCTACACCTTC

d_call: .
v_call: TRBV5-6
j_call: TRBJ2-7
clone_size: .
cdr3_aa: CASSSRQKDYEQYF
cdr3_nt: TGTGCCAGCAGCTCTAGGCAGAAAGACTACGAGCAGTACTTC

d_call: TRBD1
v_call: TRBV29-1
j_call: TRBJ1-2
clone_size: .
cdr3_aa: CSVQGQGYGYTF
cdr3_nt: TGCAGCGTTCAGGGACAGGGATATGGCTACACCTTC

d_call: .
v_call: TRBV6-4
j_call: TRBJ1-1
clone_size: .
cdr3_aa: CASRSRDVPYTEAFF
cdr3_nt: TGTGCCAGCAGATCACGGGATGTACCCTACACTGAAGCTTTCTTT

d_call: .
v_call: TRBV10-3
j_call: TRBJ1-1
clone_size: few
cdr3_aa: CAISQRETEAFF
cdr3_nt: TGTGCCATAAGCCAGCGGGAGACTGAAGCTTTCTTT

d_call: TRBD1
v_call: TRBV7-9
j_call: TRBJ2-2
clone_size: once
cdr3_aa: CASSYRDSSDGELFF
cdr3_nt: TGTGCCAGCAGCTACCGGGACAGCAGCGACGGGGAGCTGTTTTTT

d_call: TRBD2
v_call: TRBV11-1
j_call: TRBJ2-3
clone_size: .
cdr3_aa: CASRPSGGASDTQYF
cdr3_nt: TGTGCCAGCAGGCCTAGCGGGGGGGCCTCGGATACGCAGTATTTT

d_call: .
v_call: TRBV28
j_call: TRBJ1-2
clone_size: medium-sized
cdr3_aa: CASSFSAGINYGYTF
cdr3_nt: TGTGCCAGCAGTTTTAGTGCAGGGATTAACTATGGCTACACCTTC

d_call: .
v_call: TRBV21-1
j_call: TRBJ2-2
clone_size: .
cdr3_aa: CASSHPKDRGDTGELFF
cdr3_nt: TGTGCCAGCAGCCACCCGAAGGACAGGGGCGACACCGGGGAGCTGTTTTTT

d_call: TRBD1
v_call: TRBV5-1
j_call: TRBJ2-2
clone_size: .
cdr3_aa: CASSAQGLWTGELFF
cdr3_nt: TGCGCCAGCAGCGCACAGGGGTTGTGGACCGGGGAGCTGTTTTTT

d_call: .
v_call: TRBV10-3
j_call: TRBJ2-2
clone_size: .
cdr3_aa: CAISGTANTGELFF
cdr3_nt: TGTGCCATCAGTGGGACAGCGAACACCGGGGAGCTGTTTTTT

d_call: .
v_call: TRBV7-2
j_call: TRBJ1-3
clone_size: .
cdr3_aa: CASSLAGLSGNTIYF
cdr3_nt: TGTGCCAGCAGCTTGGCGGGCTTGTCTGGAAACACCATATATTTT

d_call: .
v_call: TRBV28
j_call: TRBJ2-5
clone_size: .
cdr3_aa: CASLQGHLGTQYF
cdr3_nt: TGTGCCAGCTTACAGGGTCATTTAGGAACCCAGTACTTC

d_call: TRBD2
v_call: TRBV6-4
j_call: TRBJ2-3
clone_size: .
cdr3_aa: CASSRLAVSTDTQYF
cdr3_nt: TGTGCCAGCAGTCGGCTAGCGGTTAGCACAGATACGCAGTATTTT

d_call: TRBD1
v_call: TRBV6-5
j_call: TRBJ2-1
clone_size: .
cdr3_aa: CASGGTGAGNEQFF
cdr3_nt: TGTGCCAGCGGCGGGACAGGGGCGGGTAATGAGCAGTTCTTC

d_call: TRBD1
v_call: TRBV18
j_call: TRBJ2-1
clone_size: .
cdr3_aa: CASSPQGQGVGNEQFF
cdr3_nt: TGTGCCAGCTCACCACAGGGGCAGGGGGTCGGGAATGAGCAGTTCTTC

d_call: .
v_call: TRBV7-6
j_call: TRBJ2-7
clone_size: .
cdr3_aa: CASSLGLEETTQYF
cdr3_nt: TGTGCCAGCAGCTTAGGATTAGAGGAAACGACGCAGTACTTC

d_call: TRBD1
v_call: TRBV7-9
j_call: TRBJ2-7
clone_size: .
cdr3_aa: CASSLGGQVWFEQYF
cdr3_nt: TGTGCCAGCAGCTTAGGGGGACAGGTCTGGTTCGAGCAGTACTTC

d_call: TRBD2
v_call: TRBV2
j_call: TRBJ2-7
clone_size: .
cdr3_aa: CASGPRLAGGSSYEQYF
cdr3_nt: TGTGCCAGCGGACCCCGACTAGCGGGGGGGAGCTCCTACGAGCAGTACTTC

d_call: .
v_call: TRBV5-1
j_call: TRBJ1-1
clone_size: few
cdr3_aa: CASRREATLNTEAFF
cdr3_nt: TGCGCCAGCAGGAGGGAGGCTACCCTAAACACTGAAGCTTTCTTT

d_call: .
v_call: TRBV7-8
j_call: TRBJ1-6
clone_size: .
cdr3_aa: CASSQRDGNNSPLHF
cdr3_nt: TGTGCCAGCAGCCAGCGGGACGGAAACAATTCACCCCTCCACTTT

d_call: TRBD1
v_call: TRBV4-2
j_call: TRBJ1-1
clone_size: .
cdr3_aa: CASSDRDRANTEAFF
cdr3_nt: TGTGCCAGCAGCGACCGGGACAGGGCGAACACTGAAGCTTTCTTT

d_call: .
v_call: TRBV18
j_call: TRBJ1-1
clone_size: once
cdr3_aa: CASSPLDSVNTEAFF
cdr3_nt: TGTGCCAGCTCACCCCTGGACAGCGTGAACACTGAAGCTTTCTTT

d_call: TRBD2
v_call: TRBV11-2
j_call: TRBJ2-1
clone_size: .
cdr3_aa: CASSRQLTSGTNNEQFF
cdr3_nt: TGTGCCAGCAGCCGACAGCTGACTAGCGGGACAAACAATGAGCAGTTCTTC

d_call: .
v_call: TRBV2
j_call: TRBJ1-5
clone_size: .
cdr3_aa: CASRQGTNNQPQHF
cdr3_nt: TGTGCCAGCAGACAGGGAACCAACAATCAGCCCCAGCATTTT

d_call: .
v_call: TRBV7-2
j_call: TRBJ1-1
clone_size: .
cdr3_aa: CASSFLVALNTEAFF
cdr3_nt: TGTGCCAGCAGCTTCCTCGTGGCCCTGAACACTGAAGCTTTCTTT

d_call: TRBD1
v_call: TRBV6-4
j_call: TRBJ1-5
clone_size: few
cdr3_aa: CASSAGTGGNQPQHF
cdr3_nt: TGTGCCAGCAGTGCCGGGACAGGGGGCAATCAGCCCCAGCATTTT

d_call: TRBD1
v_call: TRBV23-1
j_call: TRBJ1-1
clone_size: .
cdr3_aa: CASSQTRPDREHSEAFF
cdr3_nt: TGCGCCAGCAGTCAAACTCGTCCGGACAGGGAGCATTCTGAAGCTTTCTTT

d_call: TRBD2
v_call: TRBV29-1
j_call: TRBJ2-1
clone_size: few
cdr3_aa: CSVAGRSVNEQFF
cdr3_nt: TGCAGCGTTGCCGGGAGGTCAGTCAATGAGCAGTTCTTC

d_call: .
v_call: TRBV19
j_call: TRBJ2-5
clone_size: .
cdr3_aa: CASSPIGPQETQYF
cdr3_nt: TGTGCCAGTAGCCCCATCGGTCCGCAAGAGACCCAGTACTTC

d_call: .
v_call: TRBV6-6
j_call: TRBJ2-5
clone_size: .
cdr3_aa: CASSPTGPQETQYF
cdr3_nt: TGTGCCAGCAGTCCAACAGGTCCACAAGAGACCCAGTACTTC

d_call: .
v_call: TRBV5-6
j_call: TRBJ1-6
clone_size: .
cdr3_aa: CASSFQGIRSLHF
cdr3_nt: TGTGCCAGCAGTTTCCAGGGGATCCGGAGCCTCCACTTT

d_call: TRBD1
v_call: TRBV2
j_call: TRBJ1-5
clone_size: .
cdr3_aa: CASNPGQGNQPQHF
cdr3_nt: TGTGCCAGCAATCCCGGACAGGGGAATCAGCCCCAGCATTTT

d_call: .
v_call: TRBV6-5
j_call: TRBJ2-7
clone_size: .
cdr3_aa: CASSRNGQSSYEQYF
cdr3_nt: TGTGCCAGCAGTCGAAACGGACAGAGCTCCTACGAGCAGTACTTC

d_call: TRBD1
v_call: TRBV7-8
j_call: TRBJ1-1
clone_size: .
cdr3_aa: CASSFLSTGSRPEAFF
cdr3_nt: TGTGCCAGCAGCTTCCTATCGACAGGGAGTAGGCCTGAAGCTTTCTTT

d_call: TRBD1
v_call: TRBV4-2
j_call: TRBJ1-6
clone_size: .
cdr3_aa: CASSQDALGQGSPLHF
cdr3_nt: TGTGCCAGCAGCCAAGATGCGTTGGGACAGGGATCACCCCTCCACTTT

d_call: .
v_call: TRBV28
j_call: TRBJ2-7
clone_size: .
cdr3_aa: CASSLSDEQYF
cdr3_nt: TGTGCCAGCAGTTTAAGCGACGAGCAGTACTTC